This TCR beta chain was sequenced for a study of blood T cells in healthy people across ages. In this sample, this clonotype turned up a few times. A sample-barcoded 5' primer and a J-beta primer mix were used in a second PCR of roughly 7 to 11 cycles. TCRdb re-called the 5' RACE reads through MiXCR, storing one row per CDR3 protein. The sample has roughly 930,000 distinct CDR3 sequences; roughly 50% are singletons. CDR1 MNHEY and CDR2 SVGAGI come from the germline V gene. The CDR3 length is 18 residues. V shed 2 bases, J shed 4 bases, and the junction held 10 bases outside the gene matches. The genes are TRBV6-5 and TRBJ1-6; 8 nucleotides line up with TRBD1. The sequence came from a man between 25 and 39 years old in good health. Source material: blood. The CDR3 region is CASSYAGQGGPYNSPLHF. The CDR3 DNA sequence: TGTGCCAGCAGTTACGCAGGACAGGGAGGGCCGTATAATTCACCCCTCCACTTT.